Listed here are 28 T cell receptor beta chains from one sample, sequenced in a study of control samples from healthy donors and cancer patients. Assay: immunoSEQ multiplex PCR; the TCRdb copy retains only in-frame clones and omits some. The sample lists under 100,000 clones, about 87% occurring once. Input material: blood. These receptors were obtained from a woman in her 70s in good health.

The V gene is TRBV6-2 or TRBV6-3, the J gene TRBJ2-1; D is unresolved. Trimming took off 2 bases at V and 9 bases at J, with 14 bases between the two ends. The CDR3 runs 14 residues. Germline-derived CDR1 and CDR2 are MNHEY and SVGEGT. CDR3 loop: CASSYTATPPEQFF. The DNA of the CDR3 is TGTGCCAGCAGTTACACGGCGACCCCTCCTGAGCAGTTCTTC.

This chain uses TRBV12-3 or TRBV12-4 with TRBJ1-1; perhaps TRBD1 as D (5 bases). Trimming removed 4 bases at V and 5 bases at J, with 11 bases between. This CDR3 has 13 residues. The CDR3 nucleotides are TGTGCCAGCAGTTCTACGGGGCAAACTGAAGCTTTCTTT. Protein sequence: CASSSTGQTEAFF.

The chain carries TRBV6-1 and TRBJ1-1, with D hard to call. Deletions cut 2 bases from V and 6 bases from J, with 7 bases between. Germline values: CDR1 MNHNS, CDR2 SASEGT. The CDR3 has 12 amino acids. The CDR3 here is CASSELWAEAFF. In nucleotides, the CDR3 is TGTGCCAGCAGTGAATTGTGGGCTGAAGCTTTCTTT.

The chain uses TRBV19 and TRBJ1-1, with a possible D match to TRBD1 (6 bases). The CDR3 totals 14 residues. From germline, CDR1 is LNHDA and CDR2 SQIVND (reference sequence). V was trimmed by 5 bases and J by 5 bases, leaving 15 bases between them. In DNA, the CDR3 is TGTGCCAGTAGTCCACAGGGAATTCGGACTGAAGCTTTCTTT. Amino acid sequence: CASSPQGIRTEAFF.

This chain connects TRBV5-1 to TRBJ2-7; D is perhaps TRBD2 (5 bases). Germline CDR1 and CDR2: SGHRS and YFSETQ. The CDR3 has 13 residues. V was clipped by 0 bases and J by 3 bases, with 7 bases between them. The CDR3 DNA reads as TGCGCCAGCAGCTTGGGGACTCGCTACGAGCAGTACTTC. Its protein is CASSLGTRYEQYF. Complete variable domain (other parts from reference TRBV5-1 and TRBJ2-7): KAGVTQTPRYLIKTRGQQVTLSCSPISGHRSVSWYQQTPGQGLQFLFEYFSETQRNKGNFPGRFSGRQFSNSRSEMNVSTLELGDSALYLCASSLGTRYEQYFGPGTRLTVT.

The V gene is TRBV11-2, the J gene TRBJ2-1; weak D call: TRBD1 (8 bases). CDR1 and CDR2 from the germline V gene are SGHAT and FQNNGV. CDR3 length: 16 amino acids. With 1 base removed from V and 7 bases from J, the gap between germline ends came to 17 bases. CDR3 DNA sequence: TGTGCCAGCAGCTTAGTTCCAGGACAGGGAGGGAATGAGCAGTTCTTC. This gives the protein CASSLVPGQGGNEQFF.

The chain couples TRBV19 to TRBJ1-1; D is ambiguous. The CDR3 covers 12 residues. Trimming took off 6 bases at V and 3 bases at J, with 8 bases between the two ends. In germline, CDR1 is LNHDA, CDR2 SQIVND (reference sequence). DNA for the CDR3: TGTGCCAGTAGAACGACGGACACTGAAGCTTTCTTT. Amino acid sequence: CASRTTDTEAFF.

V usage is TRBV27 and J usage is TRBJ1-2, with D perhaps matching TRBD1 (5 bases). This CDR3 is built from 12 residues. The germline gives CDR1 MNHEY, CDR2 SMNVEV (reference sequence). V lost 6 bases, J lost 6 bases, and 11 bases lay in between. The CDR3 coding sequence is TGTGCCAGCAGCCTGCAGGGTAATGGCTACACCTTC. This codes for CASSLQGNGYTF.

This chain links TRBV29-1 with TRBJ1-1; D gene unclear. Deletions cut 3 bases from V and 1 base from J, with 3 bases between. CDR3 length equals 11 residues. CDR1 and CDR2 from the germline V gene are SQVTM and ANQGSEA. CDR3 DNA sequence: TGCAGCGTTGAGGCGAACACTGAAGCTTTCTTT. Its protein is CSVEANTEAFF.

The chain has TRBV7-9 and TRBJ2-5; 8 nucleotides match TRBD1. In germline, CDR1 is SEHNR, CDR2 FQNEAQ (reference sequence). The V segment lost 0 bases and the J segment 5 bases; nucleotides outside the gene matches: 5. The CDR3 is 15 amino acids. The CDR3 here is CASSLARNRGETQYF. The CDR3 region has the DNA TGTGCCAGCAGCTTAGCGAGGAACAGGGGGGAGACCCAGTACTTC.

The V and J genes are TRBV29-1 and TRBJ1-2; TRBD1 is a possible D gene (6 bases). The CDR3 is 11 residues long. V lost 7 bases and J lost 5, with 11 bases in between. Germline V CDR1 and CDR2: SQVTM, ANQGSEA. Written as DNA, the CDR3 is TGCAGCGCCGGACAGACTTATGGCTACACCTTC. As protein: CSAGQTYGYTF. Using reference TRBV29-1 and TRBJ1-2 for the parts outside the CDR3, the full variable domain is SAVISQKPSRDICQRGTSLTIQCQVDSQVTMMFWYRQQPGQSLTLIATANQGSEATYESGFVIDKFPISRPNLTFSTLTVSNMSPEDSSIYLCSAGQTYGYTFGSGTRLTVV.

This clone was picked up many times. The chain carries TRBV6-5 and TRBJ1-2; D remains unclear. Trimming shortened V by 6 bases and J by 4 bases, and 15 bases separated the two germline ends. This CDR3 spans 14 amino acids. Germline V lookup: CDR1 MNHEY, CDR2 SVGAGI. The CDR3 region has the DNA TGTGCCAGCAGCCTCGCCGGGTCTCGCTATGGCTACACCTTC. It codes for CASSLAGSRYGYTF.

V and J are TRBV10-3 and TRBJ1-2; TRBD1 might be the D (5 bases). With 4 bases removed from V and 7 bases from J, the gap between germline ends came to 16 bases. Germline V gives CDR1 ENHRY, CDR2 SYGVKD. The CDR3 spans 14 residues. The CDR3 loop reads CAISAGLNGAGYTF. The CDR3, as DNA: TGTGCCATCAGTGCGGGACTTAATGGGGCTGGCTACACCTTC.

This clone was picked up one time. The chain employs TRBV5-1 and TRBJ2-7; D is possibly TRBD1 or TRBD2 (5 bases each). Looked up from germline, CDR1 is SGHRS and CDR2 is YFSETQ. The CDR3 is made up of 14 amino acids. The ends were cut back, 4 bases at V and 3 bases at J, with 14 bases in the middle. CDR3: CASSRGESYYEQYF. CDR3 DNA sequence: TGCGCCAGCAGCCGAGGGGAGTCTTACTACGAGCAGTACTTC.

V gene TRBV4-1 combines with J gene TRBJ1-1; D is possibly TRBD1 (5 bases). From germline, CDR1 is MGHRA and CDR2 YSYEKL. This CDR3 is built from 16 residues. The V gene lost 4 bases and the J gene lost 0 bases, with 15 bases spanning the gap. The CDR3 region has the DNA TGCGCCAGCAGCCCTCAGTGGCGGGGGGTGAACACTGAAGCTTTCTTT. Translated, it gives CASSPQWRGVNTEAFF.

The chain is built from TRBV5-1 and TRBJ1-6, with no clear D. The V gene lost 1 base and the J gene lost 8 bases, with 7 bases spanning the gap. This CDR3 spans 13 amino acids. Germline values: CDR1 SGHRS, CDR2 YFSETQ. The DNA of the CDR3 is TGCGCCAGCAGCTTGTCCCCAGATTCACCCCTCCACTTT. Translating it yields CASSLSPDSPLHF. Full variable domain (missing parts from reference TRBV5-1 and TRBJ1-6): KAGVTQTPRYLIKTRGQQVTLSCSPISGHRSVSWYQQTPGQGLQFLFEYFSETQRNKGNFPGRFSGRQFSNSRSEMNVSTLELGDSALYLCASSLSPDSPLHFGNGTRLTVT.

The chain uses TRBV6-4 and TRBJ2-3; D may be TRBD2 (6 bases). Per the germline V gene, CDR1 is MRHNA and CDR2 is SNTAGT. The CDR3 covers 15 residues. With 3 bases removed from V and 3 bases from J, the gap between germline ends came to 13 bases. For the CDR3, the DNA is TGTGCCAGCAGTGAGGATTTGGCGGGGACAGATACGCAGTATTTT. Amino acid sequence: CASSEDLAGTDTQYF.

The CDR3 DNA is TGCGCCAGCAGCCAAAACTTGGGGACAGAACTGTTTTTT. Translation: CASSQNLGTELFF. V and J are TRBV4-3 and TRBJ1-4; 7 bases agree with TRBD1. The CDR3 has 13 residues. The germline gives CDR1 LGHNA, CDR2 YSLEER. Trimming cost V 2 bases and J 12 bases; bases outside gene matches: 6.

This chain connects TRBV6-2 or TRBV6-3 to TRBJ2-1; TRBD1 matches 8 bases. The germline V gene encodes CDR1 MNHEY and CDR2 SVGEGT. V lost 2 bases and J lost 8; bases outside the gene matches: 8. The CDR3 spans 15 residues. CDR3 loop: CASSYPGTGSHEQFF. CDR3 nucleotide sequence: TGTGCCAGCAGTTACCCCGGGACAGGCTCCCATGAGCAGTTCTTC.

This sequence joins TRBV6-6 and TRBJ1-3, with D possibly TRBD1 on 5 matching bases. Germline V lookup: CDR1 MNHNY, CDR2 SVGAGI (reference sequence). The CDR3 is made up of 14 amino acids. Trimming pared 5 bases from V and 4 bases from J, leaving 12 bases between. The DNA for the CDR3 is TGTGCCAGCAGTATGGGGGGAAGAGGAAACACCATATATTTT. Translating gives CASSMGGRGNTIYF.

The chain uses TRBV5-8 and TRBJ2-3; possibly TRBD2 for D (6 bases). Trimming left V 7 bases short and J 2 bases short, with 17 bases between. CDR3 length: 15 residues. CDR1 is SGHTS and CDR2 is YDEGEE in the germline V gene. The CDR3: CASRLFTDYTDTQYF. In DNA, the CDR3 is TGTGCCAGCCGACTTTTCACGGACTACACAGATACGCAGTATTTT.

CDR3 in amino acids: CASSPPNQGERDEKLFF. Written as DNA, the CDR3 is TGTGCCAGCTCACCACCTAATCAAGGGGAACGGGATGAAAAACTGTTTTTT. V is TRBV18 and J is TRBJ1-4; possibly TRBD1 for D (5 bases). This CDR3 spans 17 amino acids. Germline V gene data show CDR1 as KGHSH and CDR2 as LQKENI. Between the trimmed V and J ends, which lost 0 bases and 6 bases, there was a span of 17 bases.

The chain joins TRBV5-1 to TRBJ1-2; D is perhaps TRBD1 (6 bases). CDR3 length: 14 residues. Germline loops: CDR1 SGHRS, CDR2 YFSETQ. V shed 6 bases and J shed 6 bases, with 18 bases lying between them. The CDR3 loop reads CASNPGAARDGYTF. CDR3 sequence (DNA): TGCGCCAGCAACCCAGGGGCCGCAAGGGATGGCTACACCTTC.

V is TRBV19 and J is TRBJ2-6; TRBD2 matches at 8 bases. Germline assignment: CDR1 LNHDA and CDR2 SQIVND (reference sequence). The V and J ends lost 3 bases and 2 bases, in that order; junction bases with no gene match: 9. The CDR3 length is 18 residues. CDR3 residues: CASSIASSGSTGANVLTF. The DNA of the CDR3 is TGTGCCAGTAGTATTGCTTCGAGCGGGAGCACTGGGGCCAACGTCCTGACTTTC.

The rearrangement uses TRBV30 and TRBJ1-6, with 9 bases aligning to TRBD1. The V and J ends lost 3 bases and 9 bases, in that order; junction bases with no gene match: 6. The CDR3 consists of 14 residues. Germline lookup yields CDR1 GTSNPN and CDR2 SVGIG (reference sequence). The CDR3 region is CAWRGQGPSSPLHF. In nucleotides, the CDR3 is TGTGCCTGGAGGGGACAGGGACCCAGTTCACCCCTCCACTTT.

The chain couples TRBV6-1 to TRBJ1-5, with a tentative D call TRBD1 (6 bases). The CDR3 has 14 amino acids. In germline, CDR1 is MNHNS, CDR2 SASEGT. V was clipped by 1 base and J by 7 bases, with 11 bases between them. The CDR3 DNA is TGTGCCAGCAGTGAAGGGGGGGCAGGGCAGCCCCAGCATTTT. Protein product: CASSEGGAGQPQHF.

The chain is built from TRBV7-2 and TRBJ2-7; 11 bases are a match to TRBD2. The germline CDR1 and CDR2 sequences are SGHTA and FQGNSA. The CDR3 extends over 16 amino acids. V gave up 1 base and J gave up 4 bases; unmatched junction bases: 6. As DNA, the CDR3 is TGTGCCAGCAGCTTAGGGGCTAGCGGGAGGCAGTACGAGCAGTACTTC. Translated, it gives CASSLGASGRQYEQYF. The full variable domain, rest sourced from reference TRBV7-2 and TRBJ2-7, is GAGVSQSPSNKVTEKGKDVELRCDPISGHTALYWYRQSLGQGLEFLIYFQGNSAPDKSGLPSDRFSAERTGGSVSTLTIQRTQQEDSAVYLCASSLGASGRQYEQYFGPGTRLTVT.

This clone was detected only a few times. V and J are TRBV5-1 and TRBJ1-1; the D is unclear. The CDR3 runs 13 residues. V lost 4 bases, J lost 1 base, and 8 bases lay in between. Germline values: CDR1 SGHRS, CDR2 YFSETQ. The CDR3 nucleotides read TGCGCCAGCAGCCAGGAGCCGAACACTGAAGCTTTCTTT. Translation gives CASSQEPNTEAFF.